This T cell receptor (beta chain) stems from a study of blood T cell repertoires in COVID-19. Background on the study: Sites in the United States, Italy and Spain provided acute and convalescent COVID-19 samples. T cells, B-cell-depleted T cells, or PBMCs supplied cDNA or gDNA.

V lost 2 bases, J lost 4 bases, and 12 bases lay in between. The CDR3 sequence is 15 residues long. From germline, CDR1 is WSHSY and CDR2 SAAADI. Authors' analysis steps: Reference gene primer amplification in the assay estimated nucleated cell counts. Assay: immunoSEQ multiplex PCR; the TCRdb copy retains only in-frame clones and omits some. That table supplies the V and J calls and clone size; D and trimming were determined from the DNA. Of about 360,000 clones listed, approximately 86% are singletons. This receptor was taken from a human donor in a cohort sampled during active COVID-19. Input material: peripheral blood. The chain carries TRBV10-2 and TRBJ1-3; D is possibly TRBD1 (6 bases). CDR3 loop: CASSEHTGRGNTIYF. The CDR3 nucleotides are TGCGCCAGCAGTGAGCATACAGGGAGAGGAAACACCATATATTTT.